This is a list of T cell receptor beta chains from one sample in a study of blood T cell repertoires in COVID-19. Using immunoSEQ multiplex PCR, the repertoire was profiled, and TCRdb retains in-frame clones only, with some absent. Here the sample spans about 150,000 clones, approximately 82% being singletons. Material for sequencing was peripheral blood. The receptors come from a human donor with acute or convalescent COVID-19. The donor label of this sample is uncertain. The CDR3 runs from the conserved cysteine through the conserved F or W. D genes are given only for firm matches.

d_gene: NA; j_gene: TRBJ1-3; v_gene: TRBV6-1; CDR3aa: CASSDRGTGNTIYF
d_gene: NA; j_gene: TRBJ1-4; v_gene: TRBV20-1; CDR3aa: CSASGWGTLNEKLFF
d_gene: TRBD1; j_gene: TRBJ1-2; v_gene: TRBV29-1; CDR3aa: CSVDDGGQGIRGGYTF
d_gene: NA; j_gene: TRBJ2-1; v_gene: TRBV6-4; CDR3aa: CASRETSGAPGEQFF
d_gene: NA; j_gene: TRBJ1-1; v_gene: TRBV18; CDR3aa: CASSPQGMNTEAFF
d_gene: NA; j_gene: TRBJ1-2; v_gene: TRBV27; CDR3aa: CASSGLGGANYGYTF
d_gene: NA; j_gene: TRBJ1-6; v_gene: TRBV5-8; CDR3aa: CASSLEFSSSYNSPLHF
d_gene: NA; j_gene: TRBJ1-1; v_gene: TRBV7-3; CDR3aa: CASSLRQGNTEAFF
d_gene: TRBD1; j_gene: TRBJ2-1; v_gene: TRBV7-2; CDR3aa: CASSPRGQVYNEQFF
d_gene: NA; j_gene: TRBJ1-2; v_gene: TRBV12-3/TRBV12-4; CDR3aa: CASSIRRGYGYTF
d_gene: TRBD2; j_gene: TRBJ2-3; v_gene: TRBV13; CDR3aa: CASSLGAQRGAFTDTQYF
d_gene: NA; j_gene: TRBJ1-1; v_gene: TRBV12-3/TRBV12-4; CDR3aa: CACGGGMNTEAFF
d_gene: NA; j_gene: TRBJ2-7; v_gene: TRBV19; CDR3aa: CASSMVGGRYEQYF
d_gene: TRBD1; j_gene: TRBJ1-2; v_gene: TRBV30; CDR3aa: CAWSHTGTGVFGGGYTF
d_gene: TRBD1; j_gene: TRBJ1-2; v_gene: TRBV7-2; CDR3aa: CASSFTGTGFGYTF
d_gene: NA; j_gene: TRBJ1-1; v_gene: TRBV6-1; CDR3aa: CASSEWRIVLNTEAFF
d_gene: NA; j_gene: TRBJ2-7; v_gene: TRBV5-6; CDR3aa: CASSSAGRQYF
d_gene: NA; j_gene: TRBJ2-1; v_gene: TRBV5-4; CDR3aa: CASSLGRVNEQFF
d_gene: NA; j_gene: TRBJ2-7; v_gene: TRBV5-1; CDR3aa: CASSLLSDSTYEQYF
d_gene: NA; j_gene: TRBJ2-3; v_gene: TRBV7-9; CDR3aa: CASRREGGTDTQYF
d_gene: NA; j_gene: TRBJ1-6; v_gene: TRBV2; CDR3aa: CASAWGRSPLHF
d_gene: NA; j_gene: TRBJ2-3; v_gene: TRBV3-1/TRBV3-2; CDR3aa: CASSQGAGFQDTQYF
d_gene: TRBD2; j_gene: TRBJ2-1; v_gene: TRBV7-2; CDR3aa: CASSLLAGAYNEQFF
d_gene: TRBD1; j_gene: TRBJ1-1; v_gene: TRBV15; CDR3aa: CAIQGAANTEAFF
d_gene: NA; j_gene: TRBJ1-3; v_gene: TRBV6-5; CDR3aa: CASLGAADSGNTIYF
d_gene: NA; j_gene: TRBJ1-6; v_gene: TRBV18; CDR3aa: CASSPRDQNSPLHF
d_gene: TRBD2; j_gene: TRBJ2-5; v_gene: TRBV3-1/TRBV3-2; CDR3aa: CASSLRGGRSETQYF
d_gene: TRBD2; j_gene: TRBJ2-7; v_gene: TRBV3-1/TRBV3-2; CDR3aa: CASSLGTRGVGNEQYF
d_gene: NA; j_gene: TRBJ1-4; v_gene: TRBV4-1; CDR3aa: CASSQLQGRGEKLFF
d_gene: NA; j_gene: TRBJ2-5; v_gene: TRBV7-9; CDR3aa: CASSLSFSGETQYF
d_gene: NA; j_gene: TRBJ1-2; v_gene: TRBV19; CDR3aa: CASSRNYGYTF
d_gene: NA; j_gene: TRBJ1-1; v_gene: TRBV7-9; CDR3aa: CASSPQGHTEAFF
d_gene: NA; j_gene: TRBJ1-3; v_gene: TRBV2; CDR3aa: CASSVGGSGNTIYF
d_gene: TRBD1; j_gene: TRBJ2-7; v_gene: TRBV5-1; CDR3aa: CASSLKTGGENLGNEQYF
d_gene: NA; j_gene: TRBJ2-1; v_gene: TRBV6-2/TRBV6-3; CDR3aa: CASSYGAIREQFF
d_gene: NA; j_gene: TRBJ2-7; v_gene: TRBV7-8; CDR3aa: CASSFRSHSYEQYF
d_gene: NA; j_gene: TRBJ2-5; v_gene: TRBV19; CDR3aa: CASSPSSRAGTQYF
d_gene: TRBD1; j_gene: TRBJ1-5; v_gene: TRBV10-3; CDR3aa: CAISEDRGSNQPQHF
d_gene: TRBD1; j_gene: TRBJ1-6; v_gene: TRBV27; CDR3aa: CASSRYLTGADNSPLHF
d_gene: NA; j_gene: TRBJ1-1; v_gene: TRBV19; CDR3aa: CASSTRRGINTEAFF
d_gene: TRBD2; j_gene: TRBJ2-1; v_gene: TRBV5-1; CDR3aa: CASSSDRGGSYNEQFF
d_gene: NA; j_gene: TRBJ1-5; v_gene: TRBV5-1; CDR3aa: CASSLEGGSNQPQHF
d_gene: TRBD1; j_gene: TRBJ1-2; v_gene: TRBV6-5; CDR3aa: CASRGTGTYGYTF